This TCR beta chain was sequenced in a study of shared clonotypes between healthy human individuals. Profiled with immunoSEQ multiplex PCR; TCRdb holds only in-frame clones, not every one. The table has roughly 2 million clones, less than 95% seen once; the top ten hold approximately 1.2%. The naive CD8 population came from CD45RO-negative cells selected for CCR7, without terminally differentiated effector memory CD45RA+ cells. CDR3 size: 16 residues. V trimming: 3 bases; J trimming: 8 bases; junction bases outside the gene matches: 8. Germline CDR1 reads MNHEY; CDR2 reads SMNVEV (reference sequence).

Sequenced material: naive CD8+ T cells sorted from blood. The sequence was collected from a young man in good health. The chain is built from TRBV27 and TRBJ2-1, with 12 bases aligning to TRBD2. For the CDR3, the DNA is TGTGCCAGCAGTTTGCTGACTAGCGGGGGATCGGATGAGCAGTTCTTC. As protein: CASSLLTSGGSDEQFF.